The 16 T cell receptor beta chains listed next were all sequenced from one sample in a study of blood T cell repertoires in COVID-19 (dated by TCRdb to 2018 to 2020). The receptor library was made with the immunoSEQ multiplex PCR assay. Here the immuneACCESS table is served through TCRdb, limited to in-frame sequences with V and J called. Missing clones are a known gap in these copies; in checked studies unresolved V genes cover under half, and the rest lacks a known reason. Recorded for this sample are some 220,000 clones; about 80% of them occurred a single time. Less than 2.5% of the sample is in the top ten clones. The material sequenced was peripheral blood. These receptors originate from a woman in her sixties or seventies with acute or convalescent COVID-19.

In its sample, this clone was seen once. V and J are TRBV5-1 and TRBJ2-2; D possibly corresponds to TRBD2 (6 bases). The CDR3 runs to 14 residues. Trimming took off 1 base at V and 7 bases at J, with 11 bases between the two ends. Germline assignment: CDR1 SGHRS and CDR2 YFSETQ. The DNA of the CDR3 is TGCGCCAGCAGCTTGACGGGGGAATACGGGGAGCTGTTTTTT. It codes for CASSLTGEYGELFF.

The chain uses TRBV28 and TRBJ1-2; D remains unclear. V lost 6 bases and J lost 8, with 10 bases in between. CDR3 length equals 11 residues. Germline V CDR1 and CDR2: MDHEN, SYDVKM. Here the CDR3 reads CASSYSIGYTF. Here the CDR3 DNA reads TGTGCCAGCAGCTACTCAATCGGCTACACCTTC.

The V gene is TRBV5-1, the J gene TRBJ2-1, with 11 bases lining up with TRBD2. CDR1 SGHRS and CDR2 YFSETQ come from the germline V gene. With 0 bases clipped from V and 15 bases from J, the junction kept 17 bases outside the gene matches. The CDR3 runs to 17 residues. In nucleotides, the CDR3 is TGCGCCAGCAGCTTGGCCGATGGTCCTAGCGGGGGGCGTCGTGGGTTCTTC. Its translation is CASSLADGPSGGRRGFF.

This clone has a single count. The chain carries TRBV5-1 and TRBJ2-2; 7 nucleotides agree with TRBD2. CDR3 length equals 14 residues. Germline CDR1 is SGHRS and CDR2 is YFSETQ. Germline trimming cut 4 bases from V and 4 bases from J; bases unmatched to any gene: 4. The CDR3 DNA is TGCGCCAGCAGCCAGTCTAGCGGCACCGGGGAGCTGTTTTTT. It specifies CASSQSSGTGELFF.

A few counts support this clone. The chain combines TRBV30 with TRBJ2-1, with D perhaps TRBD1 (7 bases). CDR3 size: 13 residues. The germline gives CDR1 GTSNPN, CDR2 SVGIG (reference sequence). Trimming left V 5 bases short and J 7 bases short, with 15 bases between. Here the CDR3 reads CAWGGTVLNEQFF. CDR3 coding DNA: TGTGCCTGGGGCGGGACAGTCCTGAATGAGCAGTTCTTC.

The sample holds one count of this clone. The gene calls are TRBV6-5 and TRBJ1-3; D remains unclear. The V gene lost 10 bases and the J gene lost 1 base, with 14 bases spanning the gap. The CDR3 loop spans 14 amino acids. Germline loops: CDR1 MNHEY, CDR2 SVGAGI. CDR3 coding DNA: TGTGCCACATCGATGAGCTTATCTGGAAACACCATATATTTT. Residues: CATSMSLSGNTIYF.

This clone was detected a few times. CDR3 in DNA: TGCGCCAGCGCCAGGGGCAGAGGGAACACTGAAGCTTTCTTT. It encodes CASARGRGNTEAFF. The V call is TRBV5-1, the J call TRBJ1-1; D is possibly TRBD1 (6 bases). Per germline, CDR1 SGHRS and CDR2 YFSETQ. The CDR3 consists of 14 residues. Trimming took off 7 bases at V and 1 base at J, with 14 bases between the two ends. Looking up the rest from reference TRBV5-1 and TRBJ1-1 gives the full variable domain: KAGVTQTPRYLIKTRGQQVTLSCSPISGHRSVSWYQQTPGQGLQFLFEYFSETQRNKGNFPGRFSGRQFSNSRSEMNVSTLELGDSALYLCASARGRGNTEAFFGQGTRLTVV.

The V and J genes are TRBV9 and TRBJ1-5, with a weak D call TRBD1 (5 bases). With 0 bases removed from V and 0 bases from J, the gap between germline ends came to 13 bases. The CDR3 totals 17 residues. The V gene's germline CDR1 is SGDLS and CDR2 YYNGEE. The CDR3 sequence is CASSVVVGQLSNQPQHF. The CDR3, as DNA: TGTGCCAGCAGCGTAGTGGTAGGACAACTTAGCAATCAGCCCCAGCATTTT.

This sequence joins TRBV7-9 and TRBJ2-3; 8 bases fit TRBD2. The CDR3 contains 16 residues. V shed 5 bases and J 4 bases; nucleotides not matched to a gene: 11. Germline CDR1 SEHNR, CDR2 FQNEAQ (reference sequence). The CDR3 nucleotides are TGTGCCAGCAGCCCACTGGGGACTAGTAGATCAGATACGCAGTATTTT. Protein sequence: CASSPLGTSRSDTQYF.

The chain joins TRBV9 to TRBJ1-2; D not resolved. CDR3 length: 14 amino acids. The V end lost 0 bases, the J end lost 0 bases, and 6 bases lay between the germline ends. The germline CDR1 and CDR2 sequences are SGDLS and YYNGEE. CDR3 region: CASSVDFSNYGYTF. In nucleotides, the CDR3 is TGTGCCAGCAGCGTAGACTTTTCTAACTATGGCTACACCTTC.

The CDR3 DNA reads TGTGCCAGCAGTTACTCGCAGATTTATAATGAAAAACTGTTTTTT. Its protein product is CASSYSQIYNEKLFF. V is TRBV6-5 and J is TRBJ1-4; D remains ambiguous. The CDR3 totals 15 residues. Germline V gene lookup returns CDR1 MNHEY and CDR2 SVGAGI. V lost 0 bases, J lost 4 bases, and 9 bases lay in between.

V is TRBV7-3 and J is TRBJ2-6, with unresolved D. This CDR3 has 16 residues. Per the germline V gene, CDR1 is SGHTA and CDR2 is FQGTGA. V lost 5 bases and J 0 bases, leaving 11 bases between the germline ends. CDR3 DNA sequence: TGTGCCAGCAGCCCCTTGAGCCACTCTGGGGCCAACGTCCTGACTTTC. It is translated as CASSPLSHSGANVLTF.

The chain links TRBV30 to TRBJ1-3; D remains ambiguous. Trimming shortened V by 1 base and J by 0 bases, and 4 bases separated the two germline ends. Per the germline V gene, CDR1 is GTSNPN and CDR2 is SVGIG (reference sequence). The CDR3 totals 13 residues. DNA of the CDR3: TGTGCCTGGAGTGCAGGCTCTGGAAACACCATATATTTT. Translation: CAWSAGSGNTIYF.

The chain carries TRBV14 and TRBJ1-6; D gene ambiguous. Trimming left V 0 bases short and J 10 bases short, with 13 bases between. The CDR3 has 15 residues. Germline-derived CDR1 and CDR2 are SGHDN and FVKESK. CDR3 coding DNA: TGTGCCAGCAGCCAAGATCAGGATCTCTCCTCACCCCTCCACTTT. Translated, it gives CASSQDQDLSSPLHF.

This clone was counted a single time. The CDR3 nucleotides are TGTGCCACCACACAGGGATACACTGAAGCTTTCTTT. Protein product: CATTQGYTEAFF. V gene TRBV19 combines with J gene TRBJ1-1, with D perhaps TRBD1 (6 bases). The V gene lost 10 bases and the J gene lost 3 bases, with 12 bases spanning the gap. CDR1 and CDR2 from the germline V gene are LNHDA and SQIVND (reference sequence). The CDR3 totals 12 residues.

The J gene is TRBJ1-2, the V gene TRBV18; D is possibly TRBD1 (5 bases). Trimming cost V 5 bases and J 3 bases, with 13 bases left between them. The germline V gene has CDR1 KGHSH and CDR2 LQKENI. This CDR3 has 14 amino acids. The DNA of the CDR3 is TGTGCCAGCTCATCGATCAGGGCGGACTATGGCTACACCTTC. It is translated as CASSSIRADYGYTF.